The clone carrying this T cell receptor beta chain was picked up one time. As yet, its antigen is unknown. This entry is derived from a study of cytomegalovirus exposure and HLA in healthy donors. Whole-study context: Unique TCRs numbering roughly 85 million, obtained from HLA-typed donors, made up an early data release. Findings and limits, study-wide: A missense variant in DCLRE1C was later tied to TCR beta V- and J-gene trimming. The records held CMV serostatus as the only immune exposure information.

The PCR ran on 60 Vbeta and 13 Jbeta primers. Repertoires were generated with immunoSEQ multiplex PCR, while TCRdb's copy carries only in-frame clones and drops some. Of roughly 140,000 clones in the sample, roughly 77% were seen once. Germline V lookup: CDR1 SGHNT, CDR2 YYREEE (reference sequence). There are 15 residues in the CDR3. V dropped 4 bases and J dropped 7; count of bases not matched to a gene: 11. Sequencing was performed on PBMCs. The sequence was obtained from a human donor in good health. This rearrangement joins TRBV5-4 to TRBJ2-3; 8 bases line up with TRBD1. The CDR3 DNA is TGTGCCAGCAGCGACAGGGGCACCTTCGGTAATACGCAGTATTTT. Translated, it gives CASSDRGTFGNTQYF.